What follows is one T cell receptor beta chain and its context. Its antigen is undetermined. The data were produced by immunoSEQ multiplex PCR, yet TCRdb's version contains in-frame clones alone and is incomplete. The repertoire holds some 87,000 clones, with 80% to 90% as singletons. The CDR3 totals 16 residues. V lost 4 bases to trimming and J lost 5 bases; unmatched junction nucleotides: 12. CDR1 and CDR2 from the germline V gene are LNHDA and SQIVND (reference sequence). The sample belongs to a study of T cell responses to AZD1222 COVID-19 vaccine. The study, taken as a whole, reports: CD4 TCRs covered the whole spike, strongest at regions 160-218 and 743-854. Nearly half of spike-specific TCRs reportedly go after variant regions that carry no mutations. Clonal diversity was possibly underestimated; the donors were predominantly white British and more often female.

The material was peripheral blood, obtained on day 0 of AZD1222 vaccination. This TCR was sampled from an adult in good health. J is TRBJ2-7 and V is TRBV19, with TRBD2 matching over 9 bases. The CDR3 bases are TGTGCCAGTAGTAAGGGCCGGATTTCTAGCGGGAACGAGCAGTACTTC. The encoded protein is CASSKGRISSGNEQYF.